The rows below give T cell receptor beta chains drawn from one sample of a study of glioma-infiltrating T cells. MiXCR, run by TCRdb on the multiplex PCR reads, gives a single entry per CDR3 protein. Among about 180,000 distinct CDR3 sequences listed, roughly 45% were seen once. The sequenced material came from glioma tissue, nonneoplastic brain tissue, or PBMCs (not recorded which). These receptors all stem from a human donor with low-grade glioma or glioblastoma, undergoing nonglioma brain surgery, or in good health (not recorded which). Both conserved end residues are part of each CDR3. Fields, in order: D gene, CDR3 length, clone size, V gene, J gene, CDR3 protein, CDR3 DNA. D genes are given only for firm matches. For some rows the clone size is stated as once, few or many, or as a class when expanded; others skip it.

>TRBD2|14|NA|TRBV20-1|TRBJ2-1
CSAGTSGRLNEQFF
TGCAGTGCAGGGACTAGCGGGAGGTTGAATGAGCAGTTCTTC
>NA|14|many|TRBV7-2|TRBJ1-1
CASSLGHSNTEAFF
TGTGCCAGCAGCTTAGGACATTCGAACACTGAAGCTTTCTTT
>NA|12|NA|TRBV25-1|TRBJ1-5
CASSRTYGHQHF
TGTGCCAGCAGTCGGACATACGGGCACCAGCATTTT
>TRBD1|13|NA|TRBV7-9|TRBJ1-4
CASSWTGGEKLFF
TGTGCCAGCAGCTGGACAGGGGGAGAAAAACTGTTTTTT
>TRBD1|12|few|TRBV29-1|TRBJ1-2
CSVQTGPYSYTF
TGCAGCGTCCAGACAGGGCCCTATAGCTACACCTTC
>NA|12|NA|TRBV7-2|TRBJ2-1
CARSHPGGPQFF
TGTGCCAGAAGCCACCCCGGGGGGCCGCAGTTCTTC
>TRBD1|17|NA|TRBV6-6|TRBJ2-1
CASSYQPRAGGQNEQFF
TGTGCCAGCAGTTACCAGCCAAGGGCAGGGGGCCAGAATGAGCAGTTCTTC
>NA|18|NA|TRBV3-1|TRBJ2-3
CASSRITPTDTRTDTQYF
TGTGCCAGCAGCCGGATCACCCCTACAGACACTAGAACAGATACGCAGTATTTT
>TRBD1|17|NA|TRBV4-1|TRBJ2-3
CASSRTGTGASDDTQYF
TGCGCCAGCAGCCGAACCGGGACAGGAGCATCAGACGATACGCAGTATTTT
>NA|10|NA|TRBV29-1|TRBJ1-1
CSVLAIEAFF
TGCAGCGTTCTAGCAATTGAAGCTTTCTTT
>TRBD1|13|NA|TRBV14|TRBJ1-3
CARREGGRNTIYF
TGTGCCAGAAGGGAAGGGGGCCGAAACACGATATATTTT
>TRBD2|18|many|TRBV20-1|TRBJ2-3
CSTLSPPELAGSTDTQYF
TGCAGCACACTTAGCCCCCCCGAACTAGCGGGAAGCACAGATACGCAGTATTTT
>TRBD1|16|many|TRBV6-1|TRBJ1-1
CASSDDRVEFSTEAFF
TGTGCCAGCAGTGACGACAGGGTTGAGTTTAGCACTGAAGCTTTCTTT
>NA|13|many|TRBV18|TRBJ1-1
CASSSTANTEAFF
TGTGCCAGCTCATCGACAGCGAACACTGAAGCTTTCTTT
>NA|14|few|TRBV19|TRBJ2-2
CASNYRTNTGELFF
TGTGCCAGTAATTACCGCACGAACACCGGGGAGCTGTTTTTT
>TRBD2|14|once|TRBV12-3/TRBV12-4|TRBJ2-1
CASNLWAGGQEQFF
TGTGCCAGCAATTTGTGGGCGGGAGGACAAGAGCAGTTCTTC
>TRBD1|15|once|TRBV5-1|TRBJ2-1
CASSLGQGTYNGQFF
TGCGCCAGCAGCTTAGGACAGGGAACATACAATGGGCAGTTCTTC
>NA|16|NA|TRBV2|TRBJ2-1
CASSYPLARSYNEKFF
TGTGCCAGCAGTTACCCGCTAGCGAGGTCCTACAATGAGAAGTTCTTC
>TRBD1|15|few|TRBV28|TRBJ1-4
CASNLGGGWGEKLFF
TGTGCCAGCAACTTAGGAGGGGGCTGGGGGGAAAAACTGTTTTTT
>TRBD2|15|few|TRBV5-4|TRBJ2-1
CASSLVGGGYNEQFF
TGTGCCAGCAGCTTGGTAGGCGGGGGTTACAATGAGCAGTTCTTC
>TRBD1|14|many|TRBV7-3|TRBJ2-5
CASSLTGNQETQYF
TGTGCCAGCAGCTTGACAGGGAACCAAGAGACCCAGTACTTC
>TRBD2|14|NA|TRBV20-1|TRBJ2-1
CSALTSGAYNEQFF
TGCAGTGCTCTGACTAGCGGTGCTTACAATGAGCAGTTCTTC
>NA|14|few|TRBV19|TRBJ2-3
CASSSLPSTDTQYF
TGTGCCAGTTCTAGCCTCCCCAGCACAGATACGCAGTATTTT
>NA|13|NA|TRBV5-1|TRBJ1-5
CASSSDSNQPQRF
TGCGCCAGCAGCTCTGATAGCAATCAGCCCCAGCGTTTT
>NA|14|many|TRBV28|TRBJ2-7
CASRQLFHGLEQYF
TGTGCCAGCAGGCAACTTTTCCATGGCCTCGAGCAGTACTTC
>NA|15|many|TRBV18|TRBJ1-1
CASSRYQGQNTEAFF
TGTGCCAGCTCACGATATCAGGGACAGAACACTGAAGCTTTCTTT
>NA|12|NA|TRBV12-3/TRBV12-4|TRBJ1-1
CASSLFLFEAFF
TGTGCCAGCAGTTTATTTCTTTTTGAAGCTTTCTTT
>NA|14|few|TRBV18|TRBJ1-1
CASSPLDRHTEAFF
TGTGCCAGCTCACCTCTTGACAGGCACACTGAAGCTTTCTTT
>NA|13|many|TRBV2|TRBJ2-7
CASREVDRGEQYF
TGTGCCAGCAGGGAGGTCGACCGGGGCGAGCAGTACTTC
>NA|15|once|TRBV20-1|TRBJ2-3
CSTQTTERGGDTQYF
TGCAGTACGCAAACAACCGAAAGGGGAGGCGATACGCAGTATTTT
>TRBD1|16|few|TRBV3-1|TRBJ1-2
CASSQDRQGNTRGYTF
TGTGCCAGCAGCCAAGATAGACAGGGGAATACTCGTGGCTACACCTTC
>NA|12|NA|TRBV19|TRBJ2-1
CASSMSPNEQFF
TGTGCCAGTAGTATGTCACCCAATGAGCAGTTCTTC